The 30 T cell receptor beta chains below come from one sample, sequenced in a study of T cell repertoires in cytomegalovirus infection. Their antigen targets remain unknown. Each CDR3 protein gets one entry after TCRdb re-called the reads with MiXCR. Of some 940,000 distinct CDR3 sequences listed, roughly 31% are singletons. The source was cultured CD8+ T cells from PBMCs, collected from culture after CMV antigen stimulation. These receptors were taken from a human donor in good health (CMV status not recorded). Some clones in this sample may be carry-over from other donors' samples.

The chain joins TRBV5-4 to TRBJ2-1, with 12 positions matching TRBD2. In germline, CDR1 is SGHNT, CDR2 YYREEE (reference sequence). J was trimmed by 8 bases and V by 0 bases; bases with no gene match: 6. This CDR3 comprises 16 residues. DNA of the CDR3: TGTGCCAGCAGCTTGGCGCTAGCGGGGGGGCGAGATGAGCAGTTCTTC. It is translated as CASSLALAGGRDEQFF.

This clonotype was picked up many times. The V call is TRBV7-2, the J call TRBJ2-3; D possibly corresponds to TRBD1 (5 bases). V was pared by 2 bases and J by 0 bases, with 21 bases between. In germline, CDR1 is SGHTA, CDR2 FQGNSA. This CDR3 region has 19 residues. The CDR3 spells CASSLLKAGYPGSTDTQYF. CDR3 bases: TGTGCCAGCAGCTTATTGAAGGCAGGGTACCCGGGTAGCACAGATACGCAGTATTTT. The whole variable domain, remainder taken from reference TRBV7-2 and TRBJ2-3, is GAGVSQSPSNKVTEKGKDVELRCDPISGHTALYWYRQSLGQGLEFLIYFQGNSAPDKSGLPSDRFSAERTGGSVSTLTIQRTQQEDSAVYLCASSLLKAGYPGSTDTQYFGPGTRLTVL.

This clonotype has just a few counts. The J gene is TRBJ2-5, the V gene TRBV7-2, with 7 bases that match TRBD1. Germline CDR1 reads SGHTA; CDR2 reads FQGNSA. The CDR3 runs to 14 residues. Trimming removed 5 bases from V and 0 bases from J; junction bases left unmatched: 3. For the CDR3, the DNA is TGTGCCAGCAGCCCTGGACAGGACCAAGAGACCCAGTACTTC. This sequence encodes CASSPGQDQETQYF. The full variable domain, with the rest looked up from reference TRBV7-2 and TRBJ2-5, is GAGVSQSPSNKVTEKGKDVELRCDPISGHTALYWYRQSLGQGLEFLIYFQGNSAPDKSGLPSDRFSAERTGGSVSTLTIQRTQQEDSAVYLCASSPGQDQETQYFGPGTRLLVL.

V is TRBV2 and J is TRBJ2-1; 10 bases fit TRBD1. CDR3 length: 15 amino acids. V lost 6 bases and J lost 6; bases outside the gene matches: 8. Germline assignment: CDR1 SNHLY and CDR2 FYNNEI. The CDR3 coding sequence is TGTGCCAGCAGGGCCGGGACAGGGGTCGGCAATGAGCAGTTCTTC. This sequence encodes CASRAGTGVGNEQFF.

In this sample, this clonotype turned up once. The chain couples TRBV19 to TRBJ2-2; D might be TRBD1 or TRBD2, each matching 5 bases. The germline CDR1 and CDR2 sequences are LNHDA and SQIVND (reference sequence). V was trimmed by 1 base and J by 6 bases, leaving 6 bases between them. The CDR3 loop spans 13 amino acids. In DNA, the CDR3 is TGTGCCAGTAGTATAGGGGGGTCCGGGGAGCTGTTTTTT. It codes for CASSIGGSGELFF.

This clonotype was counted at least ten times. The chain combines TRBV7-2 with TRBJ1-6; unclear D gene. Germline V lookup: CDR1 SGHTA, CDR2 FQGNSA. The germline V and J ends were trimmed by 5 bases and 5 bases, with 13 bases remaining between them. This CDR3 contains 15 residues. CDR3 in DNA: TGTGCCAGCAGCCCGCAGAGGTCGCATAATTCACCCCTCCACTTT. Amino acids: CASSPQRSHNSPLHF. The whole variable domain, filled in from reference TRBV7-2 and TRBJ1-6, reads GAGVSQSPSNKVTEKGKDVELRCDPISGHTALYWYRQSLGQGLEFLIYFQGNSAPDKSGLPSDRFSAERTGGSVSTLTIQRTQQEDSAVYLCASSPQRSHNSPLHFGNGTRLTVT.

The chain carries TRBV6-6 and TRBJ2-1; 8 nucleotides line up with TRBD2. Germline assignment: CDR1 MNHNY and CDR2 SVGAGI (reference sequence). This CDR3 spans 16 amino acids. J was trimmed by 4 bases and V by 5 bases; bases with no gene match: 10. The CDR3: CASSPLERGHYNEQFF. CDR3 DNA sequence: TGTGCCAGCAGTCCCCTGGAGCGGGGGCATTACAATGAGCAGTTCTTC.

The gene calls are TRBV27 and TRBJ1-3; D gene uncertain. Germline assignment: CDR1 MNHEY and CDR2 SMNVEV (reference sequence). This CDR3 region has 15 residues. Trimming took 6 bases from V and 0 from J, leaving 12 bases between them. The CDR3 nucleotides are TGTGCCAGCAGATCGGGTTTTAACTCTGGAAACACCATATATTTT. Its translation: CASRSGFNSGNTIYF.

In the case of this clonotype: Just one base apart from a much larger clone, this may be a read error. The J gene is TRBJ1-2, the V gene TRBV7-9; 8 bases are shared with TRBD1. Germline values: CDR1 SEHNR, CDR2 FQNEAQ (reference sequence). The CDR3 is 18 amino acids. CDR3 protein: CASSFSRTTGETNNGYTF. The DNA of the CDR3 is TGTGCCAGCAGCTTTTCCCGGACGACAGGGGAGACTAACAATGGCTACACCTTC.

At least ten counts were recorded for this clonotype. This chain connects TRBV7-8 to TRBJ1-1; D is undetermined. The V end was cut by 5 bases, the J end by 3 bases, with 10 bases between. In germline, CDR1 is SGHVS, CDR2 FQNEAQ. CDR3 length equals 13 residues. The CDR3 region has the DNA TGTGCCAGCAGCCAAGGGAGGTACACTGAAGCTTTCTTT. Its protein product is CASSQGRYTEAFF.

The chain employs TRBV24-1 and TRBJ2-3, with D maybe TRBD2 (7 bases). Germline CDR1 is KGHDR and CDR2 is SFDVKD. The ends were cut back, 0 bases at V and 2 bases at J, with 20 bases in the middle. The CDR3 is 19 amino acids. This chain's CDR3 is CATSDLGDLRGTYTDTQYF. The DNA of the CDR3 is TGTGCCACCAGTGATTTGGGGGACTTGCGGGGGACATACACAGATACGCAGTATTTT.

Note on this clonotype: The junction shows a germline mismatch at one end, possibly a read error. The gene calls are TRBV7-2 and TRBJ2-5; the match to TRBD1 covers 7 bases. Germline loops: CDR1 SGHTA, CDR2 FQGNSA. The CDR3 extends over 14 amino acids. The CDR3 region has the DNA TGTGCCAACAGCCGTCCCGGGACAGAAGAGACCCAGTACTTC. Protein product: CANSRPGTEETQYF. The full variable domain, completed using reference TRBV7-2 and TRBJ2-5, is GAGVSQSPSNKVTEKGKDVELRCDPISGHTALYWYRQSLGQGLEFLIYFQGNSAPDKSGLPSDRFSAERTGGSVSTLTIQRTQQEDSAVYLCANSRPGTEETQYFGPGTRLLVL.

As DNA, the CDR3 is TGTGCCAGCAGCCAAGATGCGATAGGGGGCGCCCCGTATGGCTACACCTTC. As protein: CASSQDAIGGAPYGYTF. This chain connects TRBV4-2 to TRBJ1-2; 7 nucleotides align to TRBD1. V lost 0 bases, J lost 5 bases, and 12 bases stayed unmatched. The CDR3 runs to 17 residues. Germline CDR1 is LGHNA and CDR2 is YNFKEQ.

This clonotype was found a few times. This rearrangement joins TRBV19 to TRBJ1-4; possibly TRBD1 for D (5 bases). This CDR3 is 15 amino acids long. Trimming took 1 base from V and 10 from J, leaving 16 bases between them. Per germline, CDR1 LNHDA and CDR2 SQIVND (reference sequence). For the CDR3, the DNA is TGTGCCAGTAGTATAGGGGGGATAGTGGAGGGAAAACTGTTTTTT. It translates to CASSIGGIVEGKLFF.

The chain links TRBV24-1 to TRBJ2-1; 9 nucleotides match TRBD2. V gave up 5 bases and J gave up 5 bases; unmatched junction bases: 6. Per the germline V gene, CDR1 is KGHDR and CDR2 is SFDVKD. This CDR3 spans 15 amino acids. CDR3 nucleotide sequence: TGTGCCACCAGTGTAGCGGGGGATATAAACAATGAGCAGTTCTTC. Encoded protein: CATSVAGDINNEQFF.

This clonotype was counted only a few times. The rearrangement uses TRBV7-9 and TRBJ1-4; a weak D match, TRBD1 (5 bases). This CDR3 region has 14 residues. With 1 base removed from V and 10 bases from J, the gap between germline ends came to 13 bases. The germline gives CDR1 SEHNR, CDR2 FQNEAQ (reference sequence). CDR3 loop: CASSLGGHQGKLFF. CDR3 bases: TGTGCCAGCAGCTTAGGAGGGCATCAGGGAAAACTGTTTTTT.

The chain employs TRBV27 and TRBJ2-7; TRBD2 aligns across 10 bases. This CDR3 is 16 amino acids long. Germline V lookup: CDR1 MNHEY, CDR2 SMNVEV (reference sequence). J was trimmed by 3 bases and V by 2 bases; bases with no gene match: 7. Here the CDR3 DNA reads TGTGCCAGCAGTTTAACTAGCGGGGACCCGATCTACGAGCAGTACGTC. This encodes CASSLTSGDPIYEQYV.

The V and J genes are TRBV4-2 and TRBJ1-2; 9 bases are shared with TRBD1. The CDR3 extends over 17 amino acids. Germline V gives CDR1 LGHNA, CDR2 YNFKEQ. With V trimmed by 3 bases and J by 4 bases, 12 bases remained unmatched. The CDR3 here is CASSHTGGPNGVYGYTF. In nucleotides, the CDR3 is TGTGCCAGCAGCCATACAGGGGGCCCTAACGGTGTCTATGGCTACACCTTC.

V and J are TRBV7-6 and TRBJ2-7, with 10 bases fitting TRBD2. This CDR3 region has 19 residues. V lost 4 bases, J lost 3 bases, and 18 bases stayed unmatched. Per germline, CDR1 SGHVS and CDR2 FNYEAQ. CDR3: CASSSRGGSGGPIDYEQYF. In DNA, the CDR3 is TGTGCCAGCAGCTCTCGCGGTGGTAGCGGGGGGCCGATAGACTACGAGCAGTACTTC.

This clonotype was seen more than once but under ten times. CDR3 amino acids: CASRAGTTYNEQFF. CDR3 bases: TGTGCCAGCAGAGCCGGGACTACCTACAATGAGCAGTTCTTC. The chain employs TRBV25-1 and TRBJ2-1, with 7 bases that match TRBD2. From germline, CDR1 is MGHDK and CDR2 SYGVNS. The CDR3 sequence is 14 residues long. J gave up 2 bases and V 6 bases, and 4 bases lay outside the gene matches. Complete variable domain (other parts from reference TRBV25-1 and TRBJ2-1): EADIYQTPRYLVIGTGKKITLECSQTMGHDKMYWYQQDPGMELHLIHYSYGVNSTEKGDLSSESTVSRIRTEHFPLTLESARPSHTSQYLCASRAGTTYNEQFFGPGTRLTVL.

The chain recombines TRBV6-5 with TRBJ2-7, with TRBD2 as a possible D gene (6 bases). Germline loops: CDR1 MNHEY, CDR2 SVGAGI. Trimming removed 4 bases at V and 2 bases at J, with 12 bases between. The CDR3 runs 14 residues. The CDR3 sequence is CASSSAGKAYEQYF. The CDR3 DNA follows: TGTGCCAGCAGTTCGGCGGGGAAGGCCTACGAGCAGTACTTC.

This clonotype has more than one count but fewer than ten. This CDR3 reads CASGSPSFPTGELFF. The CDR3 nucleotides are TGTGCTAGTGGTTCCCCTTCCTTTCCGACCGGGGAGCTGTTTTTT. The V and J genes are TRBV12-5 and TRBJ2-2; no clear D. Germline V gene sequence: CDR1 LGHNT, CDR2 FRNRAP. Trimming stripped 4 bases from V and 5 bases from J, with 14 bases between. The CDR3 consists of 15 residues.

This clonotype was seen a few times. The rearrangement joins TRBV29-1 to TRBJ2-2; a weak D match, TRBD2 (7 bases). Germline-derived CDR1 and CDR2 are SQVTM and ANQGSEA. V lost 3 bases and J 4 bases, leaving 15 bases between the germline ends. The CDR3 totals 15 residues. The CDR3 nucleotides are TGCAGCGTTGAGGGGGGGCAGTTGGCCACCGGGGAGCTGTTTTTT. This sequence encodes CSVEGGQLATGELFF.

The chain combines TRBV19 with TRBJ1-6; a weak D match, TRBD1 (6 bases). The CDR3 totals 14 residues. V was trimmed by 7 bases and J by 7 bases, leaving 14 bases between them. Looked up from germline, CDR1 is LNHDA and CDR2 is SQIVND (reference sequence). The DNA of the CDR3 is TGTGCCAGTAAAGCGGGGCAGGGGAATTCACCCCTCCACTTT. It yields the protein CASKAGQGNSPLHF.

The genes are TRBV6-5 and TRBJ2-1, with unresolved D. Trimming shortened V by 0 bases and J by 12 bases, and 27 bases separated the two germline ends. The CDR3 has 18 residues. Germline assignment: CDR1 MNHEY and CDR2 SVGAGI. CDR3 protein: CASSYSEFGSQALYGQFF. Written as DNA, the CDR3 is TGTGCCAGCAGTTACTCGGAATTTGGGTCGCAGGCTCTATATGGGCAGTTCTTC.

The rearrangement uses TRBV12-5 and TRBJ1-2; 7 nucleotides line up with TRBD1. CDR1 and CDR2 from the germline V gene are LGHNT and FRNRAP. CDR3 length equals 13 residues. The ends lost 6 bases at V and 8 bases at J; junction bases unmatched: 9. The CDR3 DNA reads as TGTGCTAGTGGCCCTGACAGGGTCGCAGGCTACACCTTC. This gives the protein CASGPDRVAGYTF.

The DNA for the CDR3 is TGTGCCAGCAGCACACCAGGTTTTCATGAGCAGTTCTTC. The encoded protein is CASSTPGFHEQFF. The chain has TRBV7-4 and TRBJ2-1; D is undetermined. Germline V gives CDR1 SGHVT, CDR2 SQSDAQ. This CDR3 is built from 13 residues. V shed 5 bases and J shed 8 bases, with 13 bases lying between them.

There are a few counts of this clonotype. V usage is TRBV7-8 and J usage is TRBJ2-7; tentatively, D is TRBD1 or TRBD2 (6 bases each). Between the trimmed V and J ends, which lost 4 bases and 4 bases, there was a span of 17 bases. The CDR3 extends over 15 amino acids. Per germline, CDR1 SGHVS and CDR2 FQNEAQ. The CDR3 region has the DNA TGTGCCAGCAGCTCCGGTAGGGGGGCGGCTTACGAGCAGTACGTC. The encoded protein is CASSSGRGAAYEQYV.

The chain links TRBV15 to TRBJ1-1, with TRBD1 as a possible D gene (5 bases). The CDR3 has 17 residues. Trimming pared 0 bases from V and 0 bases from J, leaving 14 bases between. Germline V gene data show CDR1 as LNHNV and CDR2 as YYDKDF (reference sequence). The CDR3 DNA is TGTGCCACCAGCAGAGATAAATTAAGGGGACTGAACACTGAAGCTTTCTTT. This translates into CATSRDKLRGLNTEAFF.

V usage is TRBV19 and J usage is TRBJ1-1; TRBD1 is a possible D gene (5 bases). The CDR3 consists of 15 residues. The V gene lost 5 bases and the J gene lost 0 bases, with 13 bases spanning the gap. Germline lookup yields CDR1 LNHDA and CDR2 SQIVND (reference sequence). CDR3 sequence reads: CASSRGGSMNTEAFF. Written as DNA, the CDR3 is TGTGCCAGTAGTCGGGGGGGGTCTATGAACACTGAAGCTTTCTTT.